A single sample gave rise to the 26 T cell receptor beta chains below, sequenced in a study of blood T cell repertoires in COVID-19. Profiled with immunoSEQ multiplex PCR; TCRdb holds only in-frame clones, not every one. In the table there are about 120,000 clones, roughly four fifths of which are singletons. Sequencing input: peripheral blood. The source is a human donor in a cohort sampled during active COVID-19.

The chain couples TRBV18 to TRBJ1-2; D possibly corresponds to TRBD1 (6 bases). CDR3 length: 16 amino acids. Between the trimmed V and J ends, which lost 3 bases and 0 bases, there was a span of 14 bases. CDR1 and CDR2 (germline): KGHSH, LQKENI. This CDR3 is CASSPDIQGTNYGYTF. CDR3 nucleotide sequence: TGTGCCAGCTCACCGGATATACAGGGAACTAACTATGGCTACACCTTC.

The rearrangement uses TRBV5-4 and TRBJ1-4; D is possibly TRBD1 (6 bases). V was cut by 0 bases and J by 8 bases, with 11 bases left in between. CDR1 is SGHNT and CDR2 is YYREEE in the germline V gene (reference sequence). This CDR3 contains 14 residues. CDR3 in amino acids: CASSLGGGREKLFF. In DNA form, the CDR3 reads TGTGCCAGCAGCTTGGGAGGGGGACGGGAAAAACTGTTTTTT.

This chain connects TRBV11-2 to TRBJ1-1, with no clear D. This CDR3 comprises 15 residues. Germline V lookup: CDR1 SGHAT, CDR2 FQNNGV. Trimming shortened V by 2 bases and J by 0 bases, and 10 bases separated the two germline ends. Here the CDR3 reads CASSLTSGLNTEAFF. The DNA for the CDR3 is TGTGCCAGCAGCTTAACAAGCGGATTGAACACTGAAGCTTTCTTT. Full variable domain (missing parts from reference TRBV11-2 and TRBJ1-1): EAGVAQSPRYKIIEKRQSVAFWCNPISGHATLYWYQQILGQGPKLLIQFQNNGVVDDSQLPKDRFSAERLKGVDSTLKIQPAKLEDSAVYLCASSLTSGLNTEAFFGQGTRLTVV.

The chain has TRBV29-1 and TRBJ2-5; maybe TRBD1 (6 bases). Germline V gives CDR1 SQVTM, CDR2 ANQGSEA. This CDR3 contains 15 residues. V shed 5 bases and J shed 3 bases, with 19 bases lying between them. The chain's CDR3 is CSVSGGRSKKETQYF. DNA for the CDR3: TGCAGCGTTAGTGGGGGCAGATCGAAAAAAGAGACCCAGTACTTC.

This rearrangement joins TRBV9 to TRBJ2-2; perhaps TRBD2 as D (7 bases). This CDR3 has 15 residues. The V end lost 4 bases, the J end lost 7 bases, and 17 bases lay between the germline ends. The germline gives CDR1 SGDLS, CDR2 YYNGEE. The CDR3 spells CASSTGTIQSGELFF. CDR3 in DNA: TGTGCCAGCAGCACAGGGACTATCCAGAGCGGGGAGCTGTTTTTT.

This rearrangement joins TRBV19 to TRBJ2-2; 13 bases align to TRBD2. CDR3 size: 16 residues. V lost 5 bases and J lost 4; bases outside the gene matches: 4. Germline-derived CDR1 and CDR2 are LNHDA and SQIVND (reference sequence). CDR3 loop: CASSPGLAGATGELFF. The CDR3 DNA is TGTGCCAGTAGTCCAGGACTAGCGGGGGCCACCGGGGAGCTGTTTTTT.

This clone occurred once. This rearrangement joins TRBV29-1 to TRBJ2-7, with D uncertain. The CDR3 length is 12 residues. Trimming pared 5 bases from V and 1 base from J, leaving 9 bases between. Germline-derived CDR1 and CDR2 are SQVTM and ANQGSEA. The CDR3 nucleotides are TGCAGCGTTTCGTCGGGTTCCTACGAGCAGTACTTC. As protein: CSVSSGSYEQYF.

The rearrangement uses TRBV15 and TRBJ2-6; tentative D call: TRBD2 (5 bases). Germline V lookup: CDR1 LNHNV, CDR2 YYDKDF (reference sequence). Trimming cost V 2 bases and J 0 bases, with 14 bases left between them. The CDR3 loop spans 18 amino acids. CDR3 coding DNA: TGTGCCACCAGCAGAAGGCGGGTGGATCTCTCTGGGGCCAACGTCCTGACTTTC. It translates to CATSRRRVDLSGANVLTF.

This sequence joins TRBV28 and TRBJ2-1; 12 nucleotides line up with TRBD2. V dropped 5 bases and J dropped 6; count of bases not matched to a gene: 5. The CDR3 is 15 amino acids. From germline, CDR1 is MDHEN and CDR2 SYDVKM. For the CDR3, the DNA is TGTGCCAGCAGTGACCGACTAGCGGGAGCCAATGAGCAGTTCTTC. Its protein is CASSDRLAGANEQFF.

The chain uses TRBV29-1 and TRBJ2-1, with 9 bases identical to TRBD2. CDR3 length: 11 residues. V trimming: 7 bases; J trimming: 6 bases; junction bases outside the gene matches: 1. Germline V gene data show CDR1 as SQVTM and CDR2 as ANQGSEA. The CDR3 reads CSGSGSNEQFF. The CDR3 nucleotides read TGCAGCGGTAGCGGGAGCAATGAGCAGTTCTTC.

The CDR3 sequence is CASSLPNTGVYGYTF. DNA for the CDR3: TGTGCCAGCAGTTTGCCGAATACAGGGGTCTATGGCTACACCTTC. The chain has TRBV28 and TRBJ1-2; 7 nucleotides line up with TRBD1. Germline lookup yields CDR1 MDHEN and CDR2 SYDVKM. With 3 bases clipped from V and 4 bases from J, the junction kept 8 bases outside the gene matches. The CDR3 length is 15 residues.

As DNA, the CDR3 is TGTGCCAGCAGCTCCACGGCCCTGACGGGGGTAGGGACAGATACGCAGTATTTT. It specifies CASSSTALTGVGTDTQYF. V usage is TRBV7-3 and J usage is TRBJ2-3; weak D call: TRBD2 (6 bases). The germline V gene has CDR1 SGHTA and CDR2 FQGTGA. Trimming cost V 4 bases and J 3 bases, with 23 bases left between them. CDR3 length equals 18 residues.

This chain connects TRBV10-3 to TRBJ1-6; possible D gene TRBD1, 6 bases. V was trimmed by 3 bases and J by 8 bases, leaving 14 bases between them. The V gene's germline CDR1 is ENHRY and CDR2 SYGVKD. This CDR3 region has 15 residues. As DNA, the CDR3 is TGTGCCATCAGTGACTATACAGGGTCCGATTCACCCCTCCACTTT. This encodes CAISDYTGSDSPLHF.

The chain carries TRBV28 and TRBJ2-6; possible D gene TRBD2, 6 bases. V lost 6 bases, J lost 5 bases, and 26 bases lay in between. The germline CDR1 and CDR2 sequences are MDHEN and SYDVKM. CDR3 length equals 19 residues. The CDR3 protein is CASSRRAGTSLSRANVLTF. For the CDR3, the DNA is TGTGCCAGCAGCCGACGAGCCGGGACTTCACTTTCGAGGGCCAACGTCCTGACTTTC.

V usage is TRBV30 and J usage is TRBJ1-4; D not resolved. V lost 1 base and J 0 bases, leaving 15 bases between the germline ends. This CDR3 has 17 residues. Germline CDR1 reads GTSNPN; CDR2 reads SVGIG (reference sequence). CDR3 sequence reads: CAWSDPTSTTTNEKLFF. CDR3 DNA: TGTGCCTGGAGTGACCCGACGTCGACAACAACTAATGAAAAACTGTTTTTT.

V gene TRBV28 combines with J gene TRBJ1-5; TRBD1 aligns across 8 bases. The CDR3 length is 16 residues. Per germline, CDR1 MDHEN and CDR2 SYDVKM. V shed 7 bases, J shed 1 base, and the junction held 9 bases outside the gene matches. CDR3 loop: CASTPSTGASNQPQHF. Here the CDR3 DNA reads TGTGCCAGCACCCCATCGACAGGGGCCAGCAATCAGCCCCAGCATTTT.

V gene TRBV12-3 or TRBV12-4 combines with J gene TRBJ1-1; TRBD1 matches 7 bases. Losses at the gene ends were 8 bases for V and 6 bases for J; bases not matched to a gene: 6. CDR3 size: 12 residues. DNA of the CDR3: TGTGCCAGCGGCAGGGGGATATCTGAAGCTTTCTTT. Translated: CASGRGISEAFF.

The chain is built from TRBV7-9 and TRBJ2-7, with D perhaps TRBD2 (5 bases). The V gene lost 5 bases and the J gene lost 6 bases, with 14 bases spanning the gap. CDR3 length: 13 residues. Germline V gene data show CDR1 as SEHNR and CDR2 as FQNEAQ (reference sequence). CDR3 sequence: CASSAYPGFEQYF. Here the CDR3 DNA reads TGTGCCAGCAGCGCGTATCCGGGGTTCGAGCAGTACTTC. Combining the CDR3 with reference TRBV7-9 and TRBJ2-7 gives the whole variable domain DTGVSQNPRHKITKRGQNVTFRCDPISEHNRLYWYRQTLGQGPEFLTYFQNEAQLEKSRLLSDRFSAERPKGSFSTLEIQRTEQGDSAMYLCASSAYPGFEQYFGPGTRLTVT.

This chain connects TRBV2 to TRBJ1-2; maybe TRBD1 (5 bases). The V end was cut by 2 bases, the J end by 4 bases, with 20 bases between. Germline lookup yields CDR1 SNHLY and CDR2 FYNNEI. The CDR3 length is 17 residues. In DNA form, the CDR3 reads TGTGCCAGCAGTGAATTCCCGGGGGTGGGCGGAGTCTATGGCTACACCTTC. This gives the protein CASSEFPGVGGVYGYTF. The complete variable domain, with remaining parts taken from reference TRBV2 and TRBJ1-2, reads EPEVTQTPSHQVTQMGQEVILRCVPISNHLYFYWYRQILGQKVEFLVSFYNNEISEKSEIFDDQFSVERPDGSNFTLKIRSTKLEDSAMYFCASSEFPGVGGVYGYTFGSGTRLTVV.

The chain employs TRBV7-2 and TRBJ1-6; D is undetermined. This CDR3 has 15 residues. Trimming took off 1 base at V and 9 bases at J, with 13 bases between the two ends. Germline V lookup: CDR1 SGHTA, CDR2 FQGNSA. The CDR3 reads CASSLGEGYGSPLHF. In nucleotides, the CDR3 is TGTGCCAGCAGCTTAGGAGAGGGATACGGTTCACCCCTCCACTTT.

The chain is built from TRBV28 and TRBJ1-2, with D tentatively TRBD1 (5 bases). The CDR3 extends over 13 amino acids. Germline CDR1 is MDHEN and CDR2 is SYDVKM. Deletions cut 10 bases from V and 5 bases from J, with 17 bases between. The CDR3 DNA is TGTGCCACCACCACTGGGGGGGAATATGGCTACACCTTC. Residues: CATTTGGEYGYTF.

This clone has more than one count but fewer than ten. The chain links TRBV19 to TRBJ1-5; the D gene is possibly TRBD1 (6 bases). V lost 3 bases, J lost 5 bases, and 8 bases lay in between. Germline V CDR1 and CDR2: LNHDA, SQIVND (reference sequence). CDR3 length: 13 amino acids. DNA of the CDR3: TGTGCCAGTAGTATTCAGGGGTATCAGCCCCAGCATTTT. Translated: CASSIQGYQPQHF.

The chain has TRBV6-2 or TRBV6-3 and TRBJ1-1; 8 bases line up with TRBD1. The length of the CDR3 is 16 residues. With 4 bases clipped from V and 1 base from J, the junction kept 8 bases outside the gene matches. Germline V gives CDR1 MNHEY, CDR2 SVGEGT. CDR3 amino acids: CASSWHSTGANTEAFF. CDR3 DNA: TGTGCCAGCAGTTGGCATTCGACAGGGGCGAACACTGAAGCTTTCTTT.

The V call is TRBV11-1, the J call TRBJ1-1; D uncertain. Trimming stripped 0 bases from V and 2 bases from J, with 10 bases between. Germline CDR1 SGHAT, CDR2 FQDESV (reference sequence). This CDR3 has 15 amino acids. The CDR3 region is CASSLAGDPNTEAFF. CDR3 DNA sequence: TGTGCCAGCAGCTTAGCTGGAGATCCTAACACTGAAGCTTTCTTT.

CDR3 residues: CASISSSYGYTF. CDR3 in DNA: TGTGCCAGTATATCCAGTTCCTATGGCTACACCTTC. V is TRBV19 and J is TRBJ1-2; no clear D gene. V was pared by 7 bases and J by 4 bases, with 10 bases between. Germline values: CDR1 LNHDA, CDR2 SQIVND (reference sequence). The CDR3 totals 12 residues.

The rearrangement links TRBV9 to TRBJ1-1; 9 bases match TRBD1. J was trimmed by 1 base and V by 3 bases; bases with no gene match: 7. There are 16 residues in the CDR3. Per germline, CDR1 SGDLS and CDR2 YYNGEE. CDR3 protein: CASSAFGTGRNTEAFF. Here the CDR3 DNA reads TGTGCCAGCAGCGCATTCGGGACAGGGAGGAACACTGAAGCTTTCTTT.